This TCR beta chain was sequenced in a study of tumor-infiltrating lymphocytes in primary liver carcinoma (dated by TCRdb to the late 2010s). For the study in its entirety: Hepatocellular carcinoma (four) or combined HCC and intrahepatic cholangiocarcinoma (one) was present in the five patients, who were three men and two women aged 30 to 69 years. Repertoires from technical replicates were highly reproducible, with mean shared-clone rates about 0.91 and correlation coefficients above 0.95. TCRbeta repertoire sequencing, expression microarrays and whole-exome sequencing were combined in the study across five regions of each liver tumor, with adjacent normal tissue and blood also included. The five patients had tumors staged T1-T3 N0M0, with maximum diameters ranging from roughly 4.2 to 11 cm. To link TCRbeta repertoire diversity to the local molecular phenotype, the approximately 25 tumor region samples were profiled with Agilent mRNA microarrays. Each sample produced roughly 3.65 to 8 million productive TCRbeta reads, and read depth showed no significant difference between tissue types. A total of 35 specimens from 5 patients, comprising roughly 25 tumor regions, 5 adjacent noncancerous liver tissues and 5 peripheral blood samples, were covered by TCRbeta repertoire sequencing.

Without any cell sorting, total RNA and DNA were co-extracted from roughly 20-30 mg of bulk tissue using the AllPrep DNA/RNA mini kit. Between late 2015 and 2016, a handful of patients in China with histopathologically diagnosed primary liver carcinoma had surgical resection. Patients had chronic HBV infection and were treatment-naive at sampling. Five spatially separated regions were sampled from each tumor: the superior, inferior, left-lateral and right-lateral poles, plus the tumor centre. Histological examination found more than 80% viable tumor cells in every tumor sample. Fresh tumor and adjacent tissue pieces were bisected; one half was stored in RNAlater at -80°C, the other sent for histology. A constant-region primer and ProtoScript II reverse transcriptase were used to reverse-transcribe TCRbeta-specific cDNA from roughly 0.55 ug total RNA. The TCRbeta libraries were prepared through three rounds of nested multiplex PCR following a slightly modified ARM-PCR procedure. The first two PCR rounds used multiplex TRBV1-TRBV30 forward primers with a Cbeta reverse primer, each for approximately 11 cycles. Sample barcodes and Illumina adapters were added in a final 25-cycle PCR with Deep VentR polymerase. Before sequencing, amplicons of 200-500 bp were gel-purified using a QIAquick gel extraction kit. An Illumina HiSeq 2500 was used to sequence the TCRbeta amplicons with 250-bp paired-end reads. Concerning the study's data processing: To recover full CDR3 sequences, reads were quality-trimmed using Trimmomatic v0.33 and paired reads were then merged using FLASH v1.2.11. V, D and J germline segments were assigned to the rearranged TCRbeta sequences by MiGEC v1.2.1b. VDJtools v1.0.0 computed clonotype statistics and Shannon-Wiener diversity indices. Except for diversity analysis, only the 250 most abundant clonotypes of each sample were used in subsequent analyses to reduce sampling bias. The raw public reads went through TCRdb reprocessing: fastp at Q25, MiXCR clone calling, in-frame beta chains kept. Every entry covers one CDR3 protein and lists the most common genes and DNA from its rows. The V and J calls were not made by the authors but by TCRdb's processing. The table for this sample lists around 70,000 distinct CDR3 sequences; roughly three quarters of them were counted only once. The leading ten clones occupy about 30% of the sample.

Here is what the overall study found, with its caveats: The top 250 clones made up a significantly larger repertoire fraction in tumors than in blood (p = 0.039). Repertoire overlap was found to be higher between tumor regions (mean roughly 36%) than between tumor-adjacent (around 17%) or tumor-blood (approximately 15%) pairs, consistent with antigen-driven expansion. Only 4 or 5 patients were included in the study, and the authors note that the findings should be validated in a larger study. Because the samples were bulk and unsorted, CD4+ and CD8+ T cell repertoires could not be compared. Only about 7.5-25% of top clones were found in all five regions of a tumor, suggesting spatial heterogeneity of tumor-infiltrating T cells. Because only the TCR beta chain was sequenced and unpaired alpha chains were not captured, true repertoire diversity is likely underestimated.

As to this clonotype: The clone's antigen remains unknown. Base qualities were left out, and no much larger clone turns up one base away.

The CDR3 runs 14 residues from the cysteine to the phenylalanine. Only CDR3 DNA is held: 42 bases, read in frame from base 1. The germline V gene sets CDR1 to SQVTM and CDR2 to ANQGSEA. V gives up 6 bases and J gives up 15 bases, and the segment between their germline ends measures 27 bases. This TCR was recovered from a middle-aged man with primary liver carcinoma and hepatitis B virus infection. Sequencing was done on a sample of liver tumor tissue from sampling region 4. The cell subset or site label here, explained by the study, means: tumor region T4, right-lateral pole. The V and J segments used are TRBV29-1 and TRBJ1-5; TRBD1 is perhaps the D gene, given 5 matching bases. The nucleotide sequence reads TGCAGCGTCGACACAGGCGTGGGCAATCAGCTCCGGCATTTT. Translated, it gives CSVDTGVGNQLRHF. When the CDR3 is completed using the reference TRBV29-1 and TRBJ1-5 genes on either side, the full variable domain is SAVISQKPSRDICQRGTSLTIQCQVDSQVTMMFWYRQQPGQSLTLIATANQGSEATYESGFVIDKFPISRPNLTFSTLTVSNMSPEDSSIYLCSVDTGVGNQLRHFGDGTRLSIL.